These 3 T cell receptor beta chains share one sample of origin, sequenced in a study of T cell repertoires in cytomegalovirus infection. These TCRs are of unknown antigen specificity. TCRdb analysed the reads with MiXCR anew, one entry per CDR3 protein. This table holds 700,000 to 850,000 distinct CDR3 sequences, about 33% found once. The source was cultured CD8+ T cells from PBMCs, collected from culture after CMV antigen stimulation. The receptors shown here come from a human donor in good health (CMV status not recorded). Some clones in this sample may be carry-over from other donors' samples.

The table lists this clonotype with a count of one. The chain is built from TRBV29-1 and TRBJ1-2, with D perhaps matching TRBD1 (6 bases). CDR1 SQVTM and CDR2 ANQGSEA come from the germline V gene. This CDR3 is built from 13 residues. Deletions cut 4 bases from V and 8 bases from J, with 17 bases between. The DNA for the CDR3 is TGCAGCGTTGCCGGGGGCCTGCCGGGAGGCTACACCTTC. Protein product: CSVAGGLPGGYTF.

This clonotype showed up many times. V usage is TRBV7-2 and J usage is TRBJ2-3, with 7 bases matching TRBD2. CDR1 is SGHTA, CDR2 FQGNSA, per germline. After removal of 5 bases from V and 5 bases from J, the junction contained 10 bases not matched to a gene. This CDR3 contains 15 residues. The CDR3 protein is CASSPSGVVIDTQYF. CDR3 in DNA: TGTGCCAGCAGCCCGAGCGGGGTGGTTATAGATACGCAGTATTTT.

This chain uses TRBV7-9 with TRBJ1-5; tentatively, D is TRBD1 (6 bases). Germline V gene data show CDR1 as SEHNR and CDR2 as FQNEAQ (reference sequence). There are 14 residues in the CDR3. The ends were cut back, 5 bases at V and 5 bases at J, with 13 bases in the middle. The CDR3 sequence is CASSQDRTYQPQHF. The CDR3 coding sequence is TGTGCCAGCAGCCAGGACAGAACTTATCAGCCCCAGCATTTT.